Sequencing of this T cell receptor beta chain was carried out in a study of shared clonotypes between healthy human individuals. Study-level background: CD4 naive cells filled three plates per donor, CD4 memory three, CD8 naive two and CD8 memory one. Findings and caveats of the study: The sharing of about 5% of naive CD4 clonotypes was seen across a handful of donors.

Germline values: CDR1 SGHAT, CDR2 FQNNGV. CDR3 size: 16 residues. V lost 4 bases and J lost 0, with 15 bases in between. Investigators divided CD4+ cells into CD45RA+ naive and CD45RA-negative memory subsets. Turning to this clone: Its target is not known.

The method was immunoSEQ multiplex PCR; TCRdb's version includes in-frame clones alone and lacks a portion of them. This sample carries roughly 2.4 million clones, approximately 94% of them seen once, and the ten largest clones take about 0.13%. The material sequenced was naive CD4+ T cells sorted from blood. Stated subset: CD45RA+ positively selected. The chain is built from TRBV11-2 and TRBJ1-1; possibly TRBD1 for D (5 bases). The sequence was collected from a young man in good health. The CDR3 sequence is CASSSFGATVNTEAFF. CDR3 nucleotide sequence: TGTGCCAGCAGCTCCTTTGGTGCGACAGTGAACACTGAAGCTTTCTTT.